The clone carrying this TCR beta chain was found many times. The data were obtained in a study of CD8+CD57+ T cells in acquired aplastic anemia. Overall study context: Roughly 3 ug was the average amount of DNA from sorted CD4+ and CD8+ cells.

An expansion of CD8+CD57+ cells by flow cytometry had been shown in patients chosen for sequencing. All participating patients were living with severe acquired aplastic anemia. J was trimmed by 0 bases and V by 8 bases; bases with no gene match: 8. CDR3 length equals 15 residues. Per germline, CDR1 SQVTM and CDR2 ANQGSEA. Genomic DNA was employed as the template in profiling TCR beta VDJ and CDR3. TCRdb independently ran MiXCR on the reads; one entry per CDR3 protein. The sample has approximately 130,000 distinct CDR3 sequences; 40% are singletons. The chain recombines TRBV29-1 with TRBJ2-1; 9 bases are a match to TRBD1. The receptor was derived from a human donor with aplastic anemia. Source material: sorted CD4+, CD8+, or CD8+CD57+ T cells (not recorded which) from PBMCs. The CDR3 region is CSLQGAKSSYNEQFF. The DNA for the CDR3 is TGCAGCTTACAGGGGGCGAAAAGCTCCTACAATGAGCAGTTCTTC.